The entry that follows covers one T cell receptor (beta chain) sequence. This sample stems from a study of blood T cell repertoires in COVID-19. Study-wide background: The cDNA or gDNA used as material had been derived from T cells, B-cell-depleted T cells, or PBMCs.

The assay was immunoSEQ multiplex PCR, and TCRdb's table has in-frame clones only and misses some. In the table there are approximately 140,000 clones, about 86% of which are singletons. CDR3 length: 12 amino acids. CDR1 is LGHNA and CDR2 is YSLEER in the germline V gene. V trimming: 9 bases; J trimming: 9 bases; junction bases outside the gene matches: 9. The V call is TRBV4-3, the J call TRBJ2-7; the match to TRBD1 covers 9 bases. The TCR comes from a man in his sixties or seventies with acute or convalescent COVID-19. Sequencing was done on a sample of peripheral blood. In DNA form, the CDR3 reads TGCGCCAGGGGGGACAGGGTCGATGGGCAGTACTTC. Protein sequence: CARGDRVDGQYF.